This TCR beta chain originates from a study of glioma-infiltrating T cells (dated by TCRdb to the mid-2010s). About the full investigation: TCR alpha- and beta-chain repertoires were sequenced from glioma tissue, non-neoplastic brain tissue and matched peripheral blood mononuclear cells. To measure how far tissue and blood T-cell populations diverged, each tissue-infiltrating repertoire was compared against the peripheral blood repertoire of the same patient. Three low-grade glioma patients, fewer than 10 primary glioblastoma patients and three non-glioma patients contributing non-neoplastic brain tissue were included in the paired cohort. The full study reports these points: VJ-independent divergence between tissue and blood was lower than expected in non-neoplastic patients but higher than expected in all gliomas, particularly low-grade gliomas. Only a very small number of CDR3 sequences turned up in both tissue and blood, a result put down to high CDR3 diversity combined with limited sampling. Group comparisons rested on small numbers: three non-neoplastic, three low-grade glioma and under ten glioblastoma patients.

Via the germline V gene, CDR1 is ENHRY and CDR2 SYGVKD. Clipping removes 0 bases from V and 0 bases from J, with 0 as the unmatched junction base count. The CDR3 holds 15 amino acids from the cysteine to the phenylalanine. CDR3 DNA only is kept here, 45 bases in frame from base 1. TCR alpha and beta CDR3 regions were amplified with the iRepertoire nested amplicon-rescue multiplex PCR (arm-PCR) platform from RNA. One-step reverse transcription and amplification used roughly 100-400 ng of tissue mRNA or PBMC total RNA as input. Following bead purification, Illumina adapters were added by a secondary multiplex PCR, and libraries between 200 and 400 bp were gel-purified. Libraries carried internal 6-nucleotide barcodes used for demultiplexing. Sequencing of libraries was performed on an Illumina MiSeq with 2x220 or 2x250 nucleotide paired-end reads. The paper's data handling went like this. Paired reads were merged using FLASH 1.2.11 and were aligned to the GRCh37 human genome using BWA-MEM, after which TRA and TRB reads were extracted. An IMGT-derived reference of cassette sequences and CDR3 motifs, with pseudogenes included, was used for V and J assignment. Reads were translated in three frames, and productive CDR3s were defined by a C…FGXG motif without stop codons. Unique combinations of V-J cassette pair and CDR3 amino acid sequence were defined as clonotypes. Reads were filtered by Hamming distance, thresholded by each sample's sequence error rate in mapped regions. Starting from the raw public reads, TCRdb applied fastp trimming at Q25, assembled clones with MiXCR and retained in-frame beta chains. Each CDR3 protein appears once, grouped with its most common genes and DNA. The V and J calls were not made by the authors but by TCRdb's processing. The sample table contains roughly 190,000 distinct CDR3 sequences; only one count was recorded for about 32% of them. The ten top clones hold 20% to 25% of the sample.

This clonotype was observed at least ten times. Its antigen remains unidentified. Base qualities are missing; no much larger clone stands one base away. Sequencing used glioma tissue, nonneoplastic brain tissue, or PBMCs (not recorded which). This receptor was taken from a human donor with low-grade glioma or glioblastoma, undergoing nonglioma brain surgery, or in good health (not recorded which). This receptor chain uses TRBV10-3 and TRBJ1-2; the junction holds 8 bases that match TRBD1. Here the CDR3 is given as CAISESGQANYGYTF. The DNA reads TGTGCCATCAGTGAGTCGGGACAGGCTAACTATGGCTACACCTTC.